The T cell receptor beta chain under discussion was sequenced for a study of T cells after posttransplantation cyclophosphamide (dated by TCRdb to the mid-2010s). Describing the broader study: T cell repertoire reconstitution was tracked by TRB sequencing after myeloablative bone marrow transplantation in which posttransplantation cyclophosphamide was used as GVHD prophylaxis. Antigen receptor sequencing covered samples from some 36 PTCy-treated patients and 16 of their related bone marrow donors. Blood from every one of the 30 to 35 PTCy patients who had 1-year posttransplant specimens underwent TRB sequencing. In 3 patients, up to about 3 additional blood samples taken between 2 and 5.2 years after transplant also underwent TRB sequencing, as did pretransplant blood from a handful of patients. Because TRA and TRB clonality were tightly correlated in 9 samples, subsequent TCR analyses were focused on TRB only. Public TRB sequences were queried against a database of over 3,600 sequences associated with responses to pathogens, tumor antigens, self-antigens and alloantigens.

Genomic DNA was used for TRB sequencing, which was performed with the immunoSEQ assay at survey resolution or with the hsTCRB kit. The source study handled its data this way. The immunoSEQ software handled initial read processing, and the LymphoSeq R package was used for repertoire analyses. Clonality was computed as 1 minus normalized Shannon entropy; Gini coefficient was also calculated for each TRB dataset. To infer phenotypes in unsorted samples, TRB sequences from sorted subsets of the recipient or donor were mapped onto the unsorted samples of the same recipient. Sourced from immuneACCESS, this table was stored by TCRdb with only in-frame sequences that have V and J called. A share of the clones is absent; for the studies checked, an unresolved V gene accounts for under half, and the remainder has no known explanation. V and J calls and clone size come straight from that table; D and trimming were deduced from the DNA. Here the sample has fewer than 25,000 clones; around 97% occur a single time. The top ten hold around 0.14% of the sample.

Viable CD3+CD4+ or CD3+CD8+ cells that were CCR7+CD45RA+CD45RO-CD95-CD27+CD28+ were defined as naive T cells. Related bone marrow donors provided peripheral blood samples on the day of marrow donation. Peripheral blood and bone marrow mononuclear cells were isolated by Ficoll-Hypaque density centrifugation and were cryopreserved. CD4+ and CD8+ T cells, including naive and memory subsets, were sorted by FACS on a FACSAria II. The study at large found these results: Across 45 to 50 patients, TRB clonality was highly associated with recipient CMV seropositivity and CMV reactivation, and PTCy diversity was similar to diversity in CNI/methotrexate controls. At 1-2 months, donor-recipient similarity was low but rose over the first year, and the later blood repertoires were often dominated by donor CD8+ memory clones. The TRB repertoires of T cells infiltrating skin or GI tract showed only limited overlap with the TRB repertoires of T cells in blood.

In regard to this clone: It lacks a known antigen. The input lacks base qualities; no much larger clone sits a single base away.

The sequencing sample was made of naive CD4+ T cells sorted from PBMCs. The clonotype originates from a man aged 50-59 years in good health, CMV-negative, and a related stem cell transplant donor.

Read as DNA, the sequence is TGTGCCAGCAGCTTACAGGCCCCCTCTGGAAACACCATATATTTT. This yields the protein CASSLQAPSGNTIYF. The chain uses TRBV11-2 and TRBJ1-3; the D gene cannot be named for sure. The CDR3 sequence holds 15 residues, the cysteine and phenylalanine included. CDR3 DNA is the only sequence kept; it has 45 bases, read in frame from the first base. The germline ends are 8 bases apart after V is trimmed by 2 bases and J by 0 bases. Per the germline V gene, SGHAT is the CDR1 and FQNNGV is the CDR2.